A single sample is the source of the 15 T cell receptor beta chains below, sequenced in a study of Graves' ophthalmopathy and Graves' hyperthyroidism. For repertoire sequencing, the TCR beta CDR3 regions were amplified from RNA transcripts. An initial RT-PCR round employing HTBI primers preceded a second-round multiplex PCR. TCRdb redid the calling of the multiplex PCR reads with MiXCR, one entry per CDR3 protein. The data contain 1 million to 1.3 million distinct CDR3 sequences, about 40% of them singletons. Source material: peripheral blood or thyroid tissue (not recorded which). These receptors all come from an adult man with Graves' hyperthyroidism.

J is TRBJ1-3 and V is TRBV7-8, with TRBD1 matching over 7 bases. The CDR3 contains 14 residues. V lost 5 bases to trimming and J lost 7 bases; unmatched junction nucleotides: 8. From germline, CDR1 is SGHVS and CDR2 FQNEAQ. The CDR3 nucleotides read TGTGCCAGCAGCATTACAGGGGATAGGAACACCATATATTTT. Translating it yields CASSITGDRNTIYF.

The J gene is TRBJ1-6, the V gene TRBV20-1; 7 nucleotides match TRBD1. Germline V lookup: CDR1 DFQATT, CDR2 SNEGSKA (reference sequence). This CDR3 has 15 amino acids. Trimming removed 4 bases from V and 7 bases from J; junction bases left unmatched: 10. In DNA, the CDR3 is TGCAGTGCTAAAACCGGGACAGAAAAAAATTCACCCCTCCACTTT. It codes for CSAKTGTEKNSPLHF.

The J gene is TRBJ2-3, the V gene TRBV24-1; D is ambiguous. The CDR3 covers 12 residues. CDR1 KGHDR and CDR2 SFDVKD come from the germline V gene. Between the trimmed V and J ends, which lost 4 bases and 4 bases, there was a span of 5 bases. CDR3 sequence reads: CATSDRADTQYF. As DNA, the CDR3 is TGTGCCACCAGTGACCGGGCAGATACGCAGTATTTT.

Comment on this clonotype: A much larger clonotype is one base distant, so this may be a read error. The chain employs TRBV7-9 and TRBJ1-5, with D possibly TRBD1 on 5 matching bases. This CDR3 spans 14 amino acids. Trimming shortened V by 7 bases and J by 6 bases, and 16 bases separated the two germline ends. CDR1 and CDR2 (germline): SEHNR, FQNEAQ (reference sequence). The CDR3: CASTPAGAAQPQHF. The DNA of the CDR3 is TGTGCCAGCACCCCCGCCGGGGCTGCTCAGCCCCAGCATTTT.

J is TRBJ2-2 and V is TRBV24-1; unclear D gene. From germline, CDR1 is KGHDR and CDR2 SFDVKD. The CDR3 contains 17 residues. V was clipped by 3 bases and J by 1 base, with 14 bases between them. The CDR3 bases are TGTGCCACCAGTGATAATAACCGGATATGGAACACCGGGGAGCTGTTTTTT. It encodes CATSDNNRIWNTGELFF.

This clonotype has a handful of counts. CDR3 loop: CASTVEYNSPLHF. In DNA, the CDR3 is TGTGCCAGTACGGTAGAATATAATTCACCCCTCCACTTT. V gene TRBV19 combines with J gene TRBJ1-6; D unresolved. The CDR3 is made up of 13 amino acids. Germline V CDR1 and CDR2: LNHDA, SQIVND (reference sequence). The V gene lost 7 bases and the J gene lost 4 bases, with 8 bases spanning the gap.

The chain combines TRBV10-2 with TRBJ2-7; TRBD1 agrees at 9 bases. The CDR3 covers 13 residues. Germline V gene sequence: CDR1 WSHSY, CDR2 SAAADI. V shed 8 bases and J 2 bases; nucleotides not matched to a gene: 4. DNA for the CDR3: TGCGCCAGCCCCGGGACAGGGACCTACGAGCAGTACTTC. Its translation is CASPGTGTYEQYF.

The chain has TRBV5-6 and TRBJ2-7; no clear D gene. The germline CDR1 and CDR2 sequences are SGHDT and YYEEEE. CDR3 length: 16 amino acids. Trimming left V 0 bases short and J 0 bases short, with 13 bases between. CDR3 protein: CASSLVQSRSSYEQYF. The CDR3 DNA reads as TGTGCCAGCAGCTTGGTACAGTCCAGATCCTCCTACGAGCAGTACTTC.

This clonotype was recorded many times. The chain carries TRBV7-2 and TRBJ1-1; maybe TRBD1 (5 bases). Germline V CDR1 and CDR2: SGHTA, FQGNSA. This CDR3 region has 12 residues. Trimming cost V 4 bases and J 11 bases, with 14 bases left between them. The CDR3 nucleotides read TGTGCCAGCAGCTCTGGATTTCGGGGGGCTTTCTTT. It is translated as CASSSGFRGAFF.

This clonotype was detected ten times or more. V usage is TRBV10-3 and J usage is TRBJ1-5, with TRBD1 matching 7 bases. V was clipped by 5 bases and J by 2 bases; unmatched bases: 3. The germline V gene encodes CDR1 ENHRY and CDR2 SYGVKD. The CDR3 totals 14 residues. CDR3 nucleotide sequence: TGTGCCATCAGTTCCACAGGGGGCAATCAGCCCCAGCATTTT. Protein product: CAISSTGGNQPQHF.

This rearrangement joins TRBV12-3 or TRBV12-4 to TRBJ1-1; tentative D call: TRBD1 (6 bases). The CDR3 is 13 amino acids. V was pared by 6 bases and J by 11 bases, with 19 bases between. CDR3 DNA sequence: TGTGCCAGCAGCCATCGGGCAGGGGTGCACGCTTTCTTT. Translation gives CASSHRAGVHAFF.

As for this clonotype: Its ends do not fully match the called genes, so a read error is possible. V gene TRBV7-9 combines with J gene TRBJ2-2, with 8 bases fitting TRBD2. Per the germline V gene, CDR1 is SEHNR and CDR2 is FQNEAQ (reference sequence). This CDR3 comprises 17 residues. In nucleotides, the CDR3 is TGCGCCAGCAGCCGAGGAGCGGGGGCCTACAACACCGGGGAGCTGTTTTTT. Translation gives CASSRGAGAYNTGELFF.

V usage is TRBV5-1 and J usage is TRBJ2-5; D is perhaps TRBD1 or TRBD2 (5 bases each). Looked up from germline, CDR1 is SGHRS and CDR2 is YFSETQ. Trimming removed 5 bases at V and 5 bases at J, with 25 bases between. CDR3 length equals 17 residues. The CDR3 DNA reads TGCGCCAGCAGAATCCCTCAGGGCACGGAGGTCAATGAGACCCAGTACTTC. Translation gives CASRIPQGTEVNETQYF.

This clonotype was seen at least ten times. This chain joins TRBV7-9 and TRBJ1-1; 7 nucleotides match TRBD1. The length of the CDR3 is 17 residues. V lost 3 bases, J lost 0 bases, and 10 bases stayed unmatched. From germline, CDR1 is SEHNR and CDR2 FQNEAQ (reference sequence). CDR3 in DNA: TGTGCCAGCAGCTTTGCCCGACCAGGGGGACTGAACACTGAAGCTTTCTTT. The encoded protein is CASSFARPGGLNTEAFF.

The chain links TRBV10-3 to TRBJ1-1; no clear D gene. There are 13 residues in the CDR3. Germline values: CDR1 ENHRY, CDR2 SYGVKD. The V end lost 6 bases, the J end lost 1 base, and 9 bases lay between the germline ends. The CDR3 DNA follows: TGTGCCATCAGCCGGGAGCAGAACACTGAAGCTTTCTTT. It encodes CAISREQNTEAFF.